Included here is one TCR beta chain sequence, with context. The antigen is undetermined. Genomic DNA (about 2.2 micrograms) was obtained from cryopreserved PBMCs for construction of TCR beta libraries. This specimen comes from a study of cytotoxic CD8 clonotypes in ibrutinib-treated CLL. Study overall: Mean productive templates were under 260,000; mean productive rearrangements were about 90,000.

Notes on the study in general: Sample timing was unmatched between remission and later-progressing patients; lymph nodes unstudied.

Germline V gene lookup returns CDR1 SGHDN and CDR2 FVKESK. The CDR3 has 14 amino acids. V was pared by 3 bases and J by 5 bases, with 4 bases of the junction left unmatched. Profiling relied on immunoSEQ multiplex PCR, and the TCRdb table lists in-frame clones only, not all of them. Of approximately 92,000 clones detected, over 60% appear once; the ten largest clones hold under 30%. The clonotype originates from a human donor with chronic lymphocytic leukemia. The material sequenced was PBMCs, taken after 24 months of ibrutinib treatment. The chain employs TRBV14 and TRBJ1-5; TRBD1 matches at 7 bases. The CDR3 spells CASSQGQFDQPQHF. The CDR3 nucleotides are TGTGCCAGCAGCCAGGGACAGTTCGATCAGCCCCAGCATTTT.